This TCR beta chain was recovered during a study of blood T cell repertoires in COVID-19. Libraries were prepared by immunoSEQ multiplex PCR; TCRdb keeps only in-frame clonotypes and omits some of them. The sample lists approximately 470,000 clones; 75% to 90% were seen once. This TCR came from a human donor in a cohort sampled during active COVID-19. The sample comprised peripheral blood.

Here the CDR3 DNA reads TGTGCCTGGAGTGGATATCACAGGGTTGGTTGGACTGAAGCTTTCTTT. This sequence encodes CAWSGYHRVGWTEAFF. The J gene is TRBJ1-1, the V gene TRBV30; D might be TRBD1 (6 bases). The CDR3 consists of 16 residues. Trimming removed 1 base from V and 5 bases from J, with 20 bases in between. Germline CDR1 and CDR2: GTSNPN and SVGIG (reference sequence).